The rows below give T cell receptor beta chains drawn from one sample of a study of identical twins. TCRdb fed the 5' RACE reads into MiXCR, producing one record per CDR3 protein. The data contain 430,000 or so distinct CDR3 sequences, roughly 26% of them singletons. These sequences were also reported in another study, on T cells expressing NK-cell markers.

The sequenced sample was CD4+ T cells sorted from blood. The source is a woman under 30 in good health. Both conserved end residues are part of each CDR3. D genes are given only for firm matches. Part of the rows lack a size; the others show once, few, many or a class for expanded clones.

D	V	size	J	DNA	CDR3
TRBD2	TRBV2	few	TRBJ2-1	TGTGCCAGCAGTGGCCTAGCGGGAGAGTCCGGCTTCTTC	CASSGLAGESGFF
NA	TRBV6-1	few	TRBJ2-5	TGTGCCAGCAGTAGGGCGGAGACCCAGTACTTC	CASSRAETQYF
NA	TRBV20-1	NA	TRBJ1-1	TGCAGCCCCCTTACCGGTTTCTTT	CSPLTGFF
NA	TRBV7-9	NA	TRBJ2-7	TGTGCCAGCAGCCCCGCCGCCAACGAGCAGTACTTC	CASSPAANEQYF
NA	TRBV29-1	NA	TRBJ2-7	TGCAGCGTTGTCCGGGGCGAGCAGTACTTC	CSVVRGEQYF
TRBD2	TRBV20-1	NA	TRBJ2-7	TGCAGTGCTAGACGGGGGGGCCTCTACGAGCAGTACTTC	CSARRGGLYEQYF
NA	TRBV12-3/TRBV12-4	few	TRBJ2-5	TGTGCCAGCAGTTTATGGCAGGGGCGGGAGACCCAGTACTTC	CASSLWQGRETQYF
NA	TRBV29-1	NA	TRBJ2-7	TGCAGCGTTGAGGGGGGAGGAGGGCAGTACTTC	CSVEGGGGQYF
TRBD1	TRBV5-1	NA	TRBJ2-3	TGCGCCAGCAGCTTGGAGGGGTCAGGGGGCCCAGATACGCAGTATTTT	CASSLEGSGGPDTQYF
TRBD2	TRBV5-1	few	TRBJ2-1	TGCGCCAGCAGCTTACCTAGCGGGAGCTATGAGCAGTTCTTC	CASSLPSGSYEQFF
NA	TRBV10-3	NA	TRBJ2-3	TGTGCCATCAGGGACCCGGGAGCAATAACAGATACGCAGTATTTT	CAIRDPGAITDTQYF
NA	TRBV27	NA	TRBJ1-2	TGTGCCACCCACCAGGGTAAGGGCTACACCTTC	CATHQGKGYTF
TRBD2	TRBV9	NA	TRBJ2-1	TGTGCCAGCAGCACCAGAGGGACTAGCTTTTACAATGAGCAGTTCTTC	CASSTRGTSFYNEQFF
TRBD2	TRBV10-3	few	TRBJ2-7	TGTGCCATCTCTGGGGTTGGGCGGACTAGCGGGACCGGTGGGGAGCAGTACTTC	CAISGVGRTSGTGGEQYF
NA	TRBV28	NA	TRBJ2-7	TGTGCCAGCAGTTTATCAACAGCGCCAATCTACGAGCAGTACTTC	CASSLSTAPIYEQYF
NA	TRBV3-1	few	TRBJ1-2	TGTGCCAGCAGCCAAGAGGTCGGCCGGGGGTATGGCTACACCTTC	CASSQEVGRGYGYTF
TRBD2	TRBV20-1	once	TRBJ2-3	TGCAGTGCCCTAGCGGGTCAAAGCACAGATACGCAGTATTTT	CSALAGQSTDTQYF
TRBD2	TRBV3-1	few	TRBJ2-1	TGTGCCAGCAGCCGACCGGGACTAGCGGGCCTCAATGAGCAGTTCTTC	CASSRPGLAGLNEQFF
NA	TRBV5-1	few	TRBJ1-6	TGCGCCAGCAGCTTTGTGGAGGATTCACCCCTCCACTTT	CASSFVEDSPLHF
NA	TRBV20-1	NA	TRBJ1-1	TGCAGTGCTAGAGGGGGCCTATCCACTGAAGCTTTCTTT	CSARGGLSTEAFF
NA	TRBV20-1	NA	TRBJ2-1	TGCAGTGCTAGGGGCCTAGCTCAGAGGAATGAGCAGTTCTTC	CSARGLAQRNEQFF
NA	TRBV7-2	NA	TRBJ2-1	TGTGCCAGCAGCTTCTGGCACGGGGGGCACAATGAGCAGTTCTTC	CASSFWHGGHNEQFF
TRBD1	TRBV7-2	NA	TRBJ2-4	TGTGCCAGCAGCCTTGGACAGGGAAACATTCAGTACTTC	CASSLGQGNIQYF
TRBD2	TRBV5-1	NA	TRBJ2-5	TGCGCCAGCATGACTAGCGGACAAGAGACCCAGTACTTC	CASMTSGQETQYF
TRBD2	TRBV5-6	NA	TRBJ2-1	TGTGCCAGCAGCCCCGGGAGCGGGAGGGCCAGGTCCTACAATGAGCAGTTCTTC	CASSPGSGRARSYNEQFF
NA	TRBV2	NA	TRBJ2-7	TGTGCCAGCAGAGCCTCTCCGGCCGCGGAGCAGTACTTC	CASRASPAAEQYF
NA	TRBV20-1	NA	TRBJ2-1	TGCAGTGCTAGAGATGGTCTCCGGGACTTTGAGCAGTTCTTC	CSARDGLRDFEQFF
NA	TRBV20-1	NA	TRBJ1-1	TGCAGTGCTAGACCGCCGGGAGTTAACACTGAAGCTTTCTTT	CSARPPGVNTEAFF
TRBD2	TRBV10-3	few	TRBJ2-3	TGTGCCTCCAGCGCAACTAGCGGACCCACAGATACGCAGTATTTT	CASSATSGPTDTQYF
NA	TRBV15	NA	TRBJ1-2	TGTGCCACCAGCAGAGAGGGCAGTAACTATGGCTACACCTTC	CATSREGSNYGYTF
NA	TRBV5-6	NA	TRBJ2-1	TGTGCCAGCAGCTACGAGTTCAATGAGCAGTTCTTC	CASSYEFNEQFF
NA	TRBV5-1	few	TRBJ2-2	TGCGCCAGCAACATGGGGCCCCCGAACACCGGGGAGCTGTTTTTT	CASNMGPPNTGELFF
NA	TRBV29-1	NA	TRBJ1-2	TGCAGCGTGCCCCCGGATGGGGGCAACTATGGCTACACCTTC	CSVPPDGGNYGYTF
TRBD2	TRBV6-1	few	TRBJ2-5	TGTGCCAGCAGTCAACTAGCGGGGGGGGAGACCCAGTACTTC	CASSQLAGGETQYF
NA	TRBV5-1	NA	TRBJ1-2	TGCGCCAGCAGCCCTCCCGGGGGCGGTCATGGCTACACCTTC	CASSPPGGGHGYTF
TRBD1	TRBV5-1	NA	TRBJ1-2	TGCGCCAGCAGCGTGACAGGGTTTGAGTTTTATGGCTACACCTTC	CASSVTGFEFYGYTF
TRBD1	TRBV20-1	NA	TRBJ2-1	TGCAGTGCTAGAGGGGGACAGGGGTTAAATGAGCAGTTCTTC	CSARGGQGLNEQFF
NA	TRBV28	NA	TRBJ1-1	TGTGCCAGCTTAACAGGGAACACTGAAGCTTTCTTT	CASLTGNTEAFF
NA	TRBV7-2	NA	TRBJ2-2	TGTGCCAGCAGCTTAAAAGGGGTTACCGGGGAGCTGTTTTTT	CASSLKGVTGELFF
TRBD1	TRBV29-1	many	TRBJ2-3	TGCAGCGCCGATCGTGGACAGGGGTCGGATACGCAGTATTTT	CSADRGQGSDTQYF
TRBD1	TRBV12-3/TRBV12-4	many	TRBJ1-5	TGTGCCAGCAGTCGTACAGGGGATGTGCAGCCCCAGCATTTT	CASSRTGDVQPQHF
NA	TRBV12-3/TRBV12-4	NA	TRBJ1-5	TGTGCCAGCAAGATTGGGGGCCAGCCCCAGCATTTT	CASKIGGQPQHF
NA	TRBV27	NA	TRBJ2-7	TGTGCCAGCAGTTTACTGTATCGGGGGATCTACGAGCAGTACTTC	CASSLLYRGIYEQYF
NA	TRBV5-1	few	TRBJ2-7	TGCGCCAGCAGCCCCCCGACCGGGACGGATTCCTACGAGCAGTACTTC	CASSPPTGTDSYEQYF
NA	TRBV20-1	few	TRBJ2-7	TGCAGTGCTAGCCGTGACAGTGCATACTTC	CSASRDSAYF
TRBD1	TRBV18	few	TRBJ2-3	TGTGCCAGCTCACAACGACAGGGGGCGGGAGATACGCAGTATTTT	CASSQRQGAGDTQYF
TRBD2	TRBV29-1	NA	TRBJ2-1	TGCAGCGTTCCTCCCGCATCGGGAGGTTTCAATGAGCAGTTCTTC	CSVPPASGGFNEQFF
NA	TRBV9	NA	TRBJ2-3	TGTGCCAGCAGCGTAGTCGCGGGACACACAGATACGCAGTATTTT	CASSVVAGHTDTQYF
NA	TRBV12-3/TRBV12-4	NA	TRBJ1-2	TGTGCCAGCTATCTGAGTGGGGGGCCCATCTATGGCTACACCTTC	CASYLSGGPIYGYTF
NA	TRBV7-9	few	TRBJ2-7	TGTGCCAGCAGCCGCAACAGGGTTAACGAGCAGTACTTC	CASSRNRVNEQYF
NA	TRBV12-3/TRBV12-4	few	TRBJ2-7	TGTGCCAGCAGTTTGGCGGGACGAGGCACCTACGAGCAGTACTTC	CASSLAGRGTYEQYF
NA	TRBV12-3/TRBV12-4	many	TRBJ2-7	TGTGCCAGCAGCAGCCTGGGCGGCCTTCAATACTTC	CASSSLGGLQYF
NA	TRBV5-5	many	TRBJ1-4	TGTGCCAGCAGTTTTGACCAAGGGGATGGTGAAAAACTGTTTTTT	CASSFDQGDGEKLFF
NA	TRBV7-9	NA	TRBJ2-7	TGTGCCAGCAGCTCCAATAACCAGGGCTACGAGCAGTACTTC	CASSSNNQGYEQYF
NA	TRBV10-2	NA	TRBJ2-3	TGCGCCAGCAGTGACCGACTAGGCTACCCAGATACGCAGTATTTT	CASSDRLGYPDTQYF
NA	TRBV15	many	TRBJ1-2	TGTGCCACCAGCAGAGGTCTAGTTGGGGCCTCGGGCAATGGCTACACCTTC	CATSRGLVGASGNGYTF
TRBD1	TRBV6-1	NA	TRBJ2-2	TGTGCCAGCAGTGACGGGACAGGGGACCCCGAGGCCGGGGAGCTGTTTTTT	CASSDGTGDPEAGELFF
NA	TRBV6-1	NA	TRBJ1-2	TGTGCCAGCTCTGACAGGAGGGTCTATGGCTACACCTTC	CASSDRRVYGYTF
NA	TRBV9	once	TRBJ2-3	TGTGCCAGCAGCCTCTCCCTGGGCACAGATACGCAGTATTTT	CASSLSLGTDTQYF